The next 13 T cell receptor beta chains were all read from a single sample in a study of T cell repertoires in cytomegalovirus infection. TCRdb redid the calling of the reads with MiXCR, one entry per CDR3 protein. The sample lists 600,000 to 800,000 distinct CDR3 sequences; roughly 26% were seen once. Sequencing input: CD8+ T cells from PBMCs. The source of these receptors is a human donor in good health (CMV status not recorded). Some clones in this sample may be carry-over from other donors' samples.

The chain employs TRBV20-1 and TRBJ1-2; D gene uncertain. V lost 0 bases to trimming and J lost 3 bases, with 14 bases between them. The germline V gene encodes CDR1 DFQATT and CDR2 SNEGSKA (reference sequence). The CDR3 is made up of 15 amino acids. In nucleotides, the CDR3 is TGCAGTGCTAGAGATCTAAGAGGATTTGACTATGGCTACACCTTC. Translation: CSARDLRGFDYGYTF.

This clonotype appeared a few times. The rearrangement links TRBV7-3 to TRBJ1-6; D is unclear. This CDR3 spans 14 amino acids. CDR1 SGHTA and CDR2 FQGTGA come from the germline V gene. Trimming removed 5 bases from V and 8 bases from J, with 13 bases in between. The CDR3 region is CASSLGIGDSPLHF. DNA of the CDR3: TGTGCCAGCAGCCTGGGGATTGGTGATTCACCCCTCCACTTT.

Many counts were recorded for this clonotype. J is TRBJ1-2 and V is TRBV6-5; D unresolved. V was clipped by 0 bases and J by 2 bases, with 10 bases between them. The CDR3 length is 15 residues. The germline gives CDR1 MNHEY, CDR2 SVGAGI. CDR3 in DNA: TGTGCCAGCAGTTACTCGAGCGGCAGAAACTATGGCTACACCTTC. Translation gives CASSYSSGRNYGYTF.

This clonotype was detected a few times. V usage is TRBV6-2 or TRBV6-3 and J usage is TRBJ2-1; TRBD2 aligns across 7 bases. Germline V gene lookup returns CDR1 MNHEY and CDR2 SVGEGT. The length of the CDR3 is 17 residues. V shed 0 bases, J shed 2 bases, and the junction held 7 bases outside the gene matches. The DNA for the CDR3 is TGTGCCAGCAGTTACTCGAACACAGCGGGACCCTACAATGAGCAGTTCTTC. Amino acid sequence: CASSYSNTAGPYNEQFF.

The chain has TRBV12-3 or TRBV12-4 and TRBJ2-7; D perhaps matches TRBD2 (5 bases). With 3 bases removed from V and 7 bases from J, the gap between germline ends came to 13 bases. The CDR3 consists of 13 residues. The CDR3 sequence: CASSFAFPGEQYF. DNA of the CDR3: TGTGCCAGCAGTTTTGCCTTCCCGGGGGAGCAGTACTTC.

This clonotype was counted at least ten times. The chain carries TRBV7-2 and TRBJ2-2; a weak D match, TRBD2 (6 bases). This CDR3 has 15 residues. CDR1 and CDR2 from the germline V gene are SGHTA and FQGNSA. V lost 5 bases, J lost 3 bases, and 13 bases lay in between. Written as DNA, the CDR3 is TGTGCCAGCAGCCCGTCGTGGGGGGACACCGGGGAGCTGTTTTTT. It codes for CASSPSWGDTGELFF.

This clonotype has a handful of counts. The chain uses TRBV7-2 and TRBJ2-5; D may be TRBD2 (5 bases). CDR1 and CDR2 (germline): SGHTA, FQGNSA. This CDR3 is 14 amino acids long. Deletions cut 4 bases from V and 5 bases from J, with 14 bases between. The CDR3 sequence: CASSSISRGETQYF. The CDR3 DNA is TGTGCCAGCAGCTCCATCTCCCGGGGTGAGACCCAGTACTTC.

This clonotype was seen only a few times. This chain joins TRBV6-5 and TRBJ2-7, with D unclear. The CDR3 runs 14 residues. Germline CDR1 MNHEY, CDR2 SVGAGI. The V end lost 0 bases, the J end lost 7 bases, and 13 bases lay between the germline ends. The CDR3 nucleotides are TGTGCCAGCAGTTACTCGAAGGGTAGAGAAGAGCAGTACTTC. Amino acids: CASSYSKGREEQYF.

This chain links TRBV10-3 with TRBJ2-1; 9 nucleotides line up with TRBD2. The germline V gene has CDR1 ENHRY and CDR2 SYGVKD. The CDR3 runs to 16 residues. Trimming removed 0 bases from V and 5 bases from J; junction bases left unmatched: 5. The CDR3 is CAISESMASGNNEQFF. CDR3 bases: TGTGCCATCAGTGAGTCGATGGCTAGCGGGAACAATGAGCAGTTCTTC.

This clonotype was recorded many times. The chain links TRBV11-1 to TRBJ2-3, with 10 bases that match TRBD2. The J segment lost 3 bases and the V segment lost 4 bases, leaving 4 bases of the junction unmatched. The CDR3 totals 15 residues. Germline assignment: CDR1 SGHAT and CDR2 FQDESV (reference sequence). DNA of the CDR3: TGTGCCAGCAGCTCCGGACTAGCGGAGACAGATACGCAGTATTTT. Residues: CASSSGLAETDTQYF.

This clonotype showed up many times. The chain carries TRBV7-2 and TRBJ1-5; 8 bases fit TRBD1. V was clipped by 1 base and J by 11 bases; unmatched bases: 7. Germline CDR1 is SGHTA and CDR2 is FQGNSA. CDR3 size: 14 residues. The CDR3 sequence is CASSLETGEGSQHF. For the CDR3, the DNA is TGTGCCAGCAGCTTAGAGACAGGGGAGGGGTCCCAGCATTTT.

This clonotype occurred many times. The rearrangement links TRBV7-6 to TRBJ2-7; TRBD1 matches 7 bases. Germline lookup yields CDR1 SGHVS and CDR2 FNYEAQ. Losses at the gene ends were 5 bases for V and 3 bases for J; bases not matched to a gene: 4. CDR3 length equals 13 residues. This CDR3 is CASSEGQLYEQYF. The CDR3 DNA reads TGTGCCAGCAGCGAGGGACAGCTCTACGAGCAGTACTTC.

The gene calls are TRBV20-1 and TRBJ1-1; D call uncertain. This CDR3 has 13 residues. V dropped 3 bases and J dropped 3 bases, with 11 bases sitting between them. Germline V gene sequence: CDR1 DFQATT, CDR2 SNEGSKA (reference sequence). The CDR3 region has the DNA TGCAGTGCTAGGGAACTGAGGGACACTGAAGCTTTCTTT. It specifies CSARELRDTEAFF.